Sequencing of this TCR beta chain was carried out in a study of shared clonotypes between healthy human individuals. At deep level, the assay was performed. Genomic DNA (from each subset) was split evenly across several immunoSEQ plates. Sequencing was performed with immunoSEQ multiplex PCR; in TCRdb, only in-frame clones are kept and a portion is missing. In the table there are about 560,000 clones, around 81% of which are singletons. The germline V gene has CDR1 LNHDA and CDR2 SQIVND (reference sequence). The V and J ends lost 5 bases and 8 bases respectively, with 12 bases between them. CDR3 length: 12 residues.

The receptor was derived from a woman between 35 and 50 years old in good health. Some clones in this sample may be carry-over from other donors' samples. Sequenced sample: PBMCs. The J gene is TRBJ1-2, the V gene TRBV19; D is undetermined. The CDR3 region has the DNA TGTGCCAGTAGTGTCCGGGAGGGCGGCTACACCTTC. Translating it yields CASSVREGGYTF. The full variable domain, in which reference TRBV19 and TRBJ1-2 provide the parts outside the CDR3, is DGGITQSPKYLFRKEGQNVTLSCEQNLNHDAMYWYRQDPGQGLRLIYYSQIVNDFQKGDIAEGYSVSREKKESFPLTVTSAQKNPTAFYLCASSVREGGYTFGSGTRLTVV.